This TCR beta chain was sequenced for a study of identical twins' blood T cells (dated by TCRdb to the early 2010s). Background on the whole study: About 52 million Illumina reads were obtained across some twelve libraries, of which six were alpha-chain libraries and six were beta-chain libraries. The study compared TCR alpha and beta chain repertoires of three pairs of monozygous twins using next-generation sequencing to assess genetic influence on repertoire formation.

Here is what the overall study found, with its caveats: Among the most abundant TCRbeta clonotypes, each donor shared more CDR3 sequences with her twin than with unrelated donors. The number of shared CDR3 clonotypes between two donors was mainly determined by the product of their cloneset sizes, and twins did not clearly deviate from this trend. Because the twins were reared together, environmental influences could not be ruled out as the explanation for twin similarity. V gene usage, even among non-selected out-of-frame TCRbeta clonotypes, was reported to be markedly more similar within twin pairs than between unrelated donors. The proposed role of the TCRalpha J segment in MHC recognition during thymic selection was stated to require validation by independent studies.

To prepare the library, 5' RACE was applied. The sequencer was an Illumina Genome Analyzer IIx. RNA-based TCR cDNA libraries were prepared by a previously described protocol with several modifications. To prevent cross-contamination, sample-specific barcodes were introduced on both ends of each TCR cDNA library during cDNA synthesis and amplification. The paper's data handling went like this. Between about 95,000 and nearly 500,000 clonotypes were identified per individual, and roughly 2.2 to 3.6 million CDR3-containing reads were obtained per library. After reads with improper barcode index combinations were thrown out, a cloneset for each library was built using the MiTCR software. While assembling CDR3 clonotypes, MiTCR corrected PCR and sequencing errors and either filtered or rescued low-quality reads. Artificial out-of-frame clonotypes were removed by being mapped to in-frame sequences, with one indel in the CDR3 allowed. V and J gene usage similarity between donors was measured as Jensen-Shannon divergence divided by mean entropy. TCRdb took the public reads, trimmed them with fastp at Q25, ran MiXCR for clone calling and kept in-frame beta chains. Each CDR3 protein gets just one entry, which takes the most common genes and DNA from the rows behind it. The authors' filters were not applied to this entry. Across this sample there are a few hundred thousand distinct CDR3 sequences, with 28% seen only once. 5.5% to 7% of the sample is taken by the ten largest.

Comment on this clonotype: Its antigen remains unidentified. Base quality data are lacking; no much larger clone is found one base away.

Donors were six healthy women forming three monozygous twin pairs. All three twin pairs had been reared together, and it was thought likely that the same infectious agents and vaccines had been met by these twin pairs. RNA was isolated from peripheral blood mononuclear cells and used to prepare TCR cDNA libraries. The source of this sequence is a woman aged 18 to 49 in good health. The sequenced sample was PBMCs.

The CDR3 loop reads CAIMLASTDTQYF. The sequence in DNA is TGTGCCATCATGCTGGCTAGCACAGATACGCAGTATTTT. This sequence uses TRBV10-3 and TRBJ2-3; the D segment cannot be called with confidence. The germline ends are 8 bases apart after V is trimmed by 7 bases and J by 0 bases. The cysteine opens and the phenylalanine closes a CDR3 of 13 amino acids. The CDR3 DNA has 39 bases and is translated from base 1. CDR1 and CDR2 (ENHRY, SYGVKD) derive from the germline V gene.